A selection of T cell receptor beta chains follows, all from one sample in a study of shared clonotypes between healthy human individuals. Data came from immunoSEQ multiplex PCR; TCRdb stores just in-frame clones and leaves some out. In the table there are 2 million to 2.5 million clones, approximately 94% of which are singletons. Sequenced material: naive CD4+ T cells sorted from blood. The receptors originated from a man aged 18 to 29 in good health. Both conserved end residues are trimmed from each CDR3. Rows may omit the clone size; those that give it use once, few, many or a size class.

abundance: .
v_gene: TRBV5-7
j_gene: TRBJ2-2
CDR3aa: ASSLGGPWCLGELF

abundance: .
v_gene: TRBV12-2
j_gene: TRBJ2-5
CDR3aa: ASRQRAVRRRTQY

abundance: .
v_gene: TRBV4-1
j_gene: TRBJ2-3
CDR3aa: ASSPRTSSSTDTQY

abundance: .
v_gene: TRBV19
j_gene: TRBJ2-5
CDR3aa: ASSIVAGGTQY

abundance: .
v_gene: TRBV6-5
j_gene: TRBJ1-5
CDR3aa: ASSYRTGKGQPQH

abundance: .
v_gene: TRBV7-2
j_gene: TRBJ2-5
CDR3aa: ASSLQGGEETQY

abundance: .
v_gene: TRBV2
j_gene: TRBJ2-3
CDR3aa: ASSEEVQQY

abundance: .
v_gene: TRBV7-9
j_gene: TRBJ2-1
CDR3aa: ASSLASVNEQF

abundance: .
v_gene: TRBV10-3
j_gene: TRBJ1-4
CDR3aa: AISTVADSEEKLF

abundance: .
v_gene: TRBV7-9
j_gene: TRBJ1-2
CDR3aa: ASSLTDRVGYT

abundance: .
v_gene: TRBV6-6
j_gene: TRBJ2-2
CDR3aa: ASSRDREAGELF

abundance: .
v_gene: TRBV18
j_gene: TRBJ1-1
CDR3aa: ASSPTGGTEAF

abundance: .
v_gene: TRBV2
j_gene: TRBJ2-7
CDR3aa: ASRGLHFDEQY

abundance: .
v_gene: TRBV7-2
j_gene: TRBJ2-2
CDR3aa: ASSLERGTGELF

abundance: .
v_gene: TRBV2
j_gene: TRBJ2-2
CDR3aa: ASSGENTGELF

abundance: .
v_gene: TRBV9
j_gene: TRBJ2-7
CDR3aa: ASSVGTSGSYEQY

abundance: .
v_gene: TRBV2
j_gene: TRBJ2-7
CDR3aa: ASSGLAYEQY

abundance: .
v_gene: TRBV5-1
j_gene: TRBJ2-5
CDR3aa: ASSFGQPQETQY

abundance: .
v_gene: TRBV6-1
j_gene: TRBJ1-1
CDR3aa: ASNGGQGNEAF

abundance: once
v_gene: TRBV5-5
j_gene: TRBJ1-2
CDR3aa: ASSLGDRELGGYT

abundance: .
v_gene: TRBV6-6
j_gene: TRBJ1-3
CDR3aa: ASSYRDDTIY

abundance: .
v_gene: TRBV6-1
j_gene: TRBJ1-1
CDR3aa: ASKTELNTEAF

abundance: .
v_gene: TRBV5-1
j_gene: TRBJ2-7
CDR3aa: ASSLGDGSYEQY

abundance: .
v_gene: TRBV19
j_gene: TRBJ1-5
CDR3aa: ASSPPTAPSNQPQH

abundance: .
v_gene: TRBV30
j_gene: TRBJ2-5
CDR3aa: AWGAGVSQETQY

abundance: once
v_gene: TRBV2
j_gene: TRBJ2-1
CDR3aa: ASSALVRPPGRGFDEQF

abundance: .
v_gene: TRBV6-5
j_gene: TRBJ2-7
CDR3aa: ASSQRLAGGYEQY

abundance: .
v_gene: TRBV19
j_gene: TRBJ2-7
CDR3aa: ASSIGLPGEQY

abundance: once
v_gene: TRBV30
j_gene: TRBJ1-1
CDR3aa: ACVGDRVGTEAF

abundance: once
v_gene: TRBV6-6
j_gene: TRBJ2-7
CDR3aa: ASSYSTFSYEQY

abundance: .
v_gene: TRBV6-5
j_gene: TRBJ1-2
CDR3aa: ASSPGTLNYGYT

abundance: .
v_gene: TRBV7-2
j_gene: TRBJ1-6
CDR3aa: ASSLVQGIYNSPLH

abundance: .
v_gene: TRBV7-6
j_gene: TRBJ2-1
CDR3aa: ASSPLSGLSYNEQF

abundance: .
v_gene: TRBV6-5
j_gene: TRBJ2-3
CDR3aa: ASSSSSTDTQY

abundance: .
v_gene: TRBV10-3
j_gene: TRBJ1-5
CDR3aa: AISESGVDQPQH

abundance: .
v_gene: TRBV18
j_gene: TRBJ1-5
CDR3aa: ASSPPGGVSNQPQH

abundance: .
v_gene: TRBV18
j_gene: TRBJ1-2
CDR3aa: ASSPPRQDSNYGYT

abundance: .
v_gene: TRBV2
j_gene: TRBJ1-5
CDR3aa: ASREDGGGNQPQH

abundance: .
v_gene: TRBV6-1
j_gene: TRBJ2-7
CDR3aa: ASRAPGGEQY

abundance: .
v_gene: TRBV28
j_gene: TRBJ1-2
CDR3aa: ASSSSGRGYGYT

abundance: .
v_gene: TRBV19
j_gene: TRBJ2-5
CDR3aa: ASSSGQGAETQY

abundance: .
v_gene: TRBV5-4
j_gene: TRBJ2-3
CDR3aa: ASTAGGPSTDTQY